Included here is one TCR beta chain sequence, with context. Its antigen is as yet unknown. This specimen belongs to a study of shared clonotypes between healthy human individuals. Study information: Plates per donor: three CD4 naive, three CD4 memory, two CD8 naive, one CD8 memory. Study outcomes and limitations: The naive CD4 repertoires of a few donors were compared, and around 5% of clonotypes were shared. Sampling covered blood only; tissue repertoires likely differ.

Original handling: ImmunoSEQ supplied junction-only sequences lacking quality scores, so filtering was different. Libraries were prepared by immunoSEQ multiplex PCR; TCRdb keeps only in-frame clonotypes and omits some of them. From that table come the V and J calls and clone size; the DNA was used to work out D and trimming. Here the sample spans roughly 720,000 clones, less than 95% being singletons. This CDR3 is 15 amino acids long. Germline assignment: CDR1 SGHVS and CDR2 FQNEAQ. V shed 1 base, J shed 5 bases, and the junction held 7 bases outside the gene matches. Input material: memory CD8+ T cells from PBMCs. Described subset: CD45RO+ cells pooled with CCR7-negative TemRA cells. The sequence was collected from a man aged 18 to 30 in good health. Some clones in this sample may be carry-over from other donors' samples. V usage is TRBV7-8 and J usage is TRBJ1-1; 7 bases align to TRBD1. The CDR3 spells CASSLVRQGNTEAFF. Written as DNA, the CDR3 is TGTGCCAGCAGCTTAGTCCGACAGGGAAATACTGAAGCTTTCTTT.